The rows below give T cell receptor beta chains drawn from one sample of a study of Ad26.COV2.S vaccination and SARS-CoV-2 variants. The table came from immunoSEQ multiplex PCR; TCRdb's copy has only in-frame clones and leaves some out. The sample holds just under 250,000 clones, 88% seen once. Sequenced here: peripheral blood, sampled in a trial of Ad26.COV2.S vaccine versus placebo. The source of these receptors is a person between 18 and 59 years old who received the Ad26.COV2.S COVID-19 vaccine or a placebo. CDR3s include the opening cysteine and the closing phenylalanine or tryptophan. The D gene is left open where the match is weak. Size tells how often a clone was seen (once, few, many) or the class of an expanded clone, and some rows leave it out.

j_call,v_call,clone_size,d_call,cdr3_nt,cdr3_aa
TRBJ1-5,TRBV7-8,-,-,TGTGCCAGCAGCCGACGCAATCAGCCCCAGCATTTT,CASSRRNQPQHF
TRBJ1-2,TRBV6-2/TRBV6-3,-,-,TGTGCCAGCAGCCTTAATCCTAACTATGGCTACACCTTC,CASSLNPNYGYTF
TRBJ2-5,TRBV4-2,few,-,TGTGCCAGCAGCCAAGAGAGGCAGTTCCAAGAGACCCAGTACTTC,CASSQERQFQETQYF
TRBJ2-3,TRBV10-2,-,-,TGCGCCAGCAGTGAGCGGGTTAGCACAGATACGCAGTATTTT,CASSERVSTDTQYF
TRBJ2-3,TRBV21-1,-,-,TGTGCCAGCAGCGGACCTGGTGGGACTAGGGGTGATACGCAGTATTTT,CASSGPGGTRGDTQYF
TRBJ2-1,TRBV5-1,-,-,TGCGCCAGCAGCGGGGACACAACAAGCTCCTACAATGAGCAGTTCTTC,CASSGDTTSSYNEQFF
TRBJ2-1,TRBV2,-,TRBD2,TGTGCCAGCAGCCTGACTAGCGGGGGGGCAACGAATGAGCAGTTCTTC,CASSLTSGGATNEQFF
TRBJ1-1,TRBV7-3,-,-,TGTGCCAGCAGCTTAGACCCGGGCTTGAACACTGAAGCTTTCTTT,CASSLDPGLNTEAFF
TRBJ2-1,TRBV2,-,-,TGTGCCAGCAGGCGGCTCATGGTCGTGGATGAGCAGTTCTTC,CASRRLMVVDEQFF
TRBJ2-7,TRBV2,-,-,TGTGCCAGCAGTGAAGGCAGGGCATACGAGCAGTACTTC,CASSEGRAYEQYF
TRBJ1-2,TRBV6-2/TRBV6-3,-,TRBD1,TGTGCCAGCAGTTACTCGATATCGCCGGGACAGGGGGACTATGGCTACACCTTC,CASSYSISPGQGDYGYTF
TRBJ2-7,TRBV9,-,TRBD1,TGTGCCAGCAGCCCACAGGGGGTTCCCGACGAGCAGTACTTC,CASSPQGVPDEQYF
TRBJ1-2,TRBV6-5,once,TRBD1,TGTGCCAGCAGTTCCGACAGGGGCTGGTATGGCTACACCTTC,CASSSDRGWYGYTF
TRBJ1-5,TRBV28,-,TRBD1,TGTGCCAGCAGCTGGACAGGCCACAATCAGCCCCAGCATTTT,CASSWTGHNQPQHF
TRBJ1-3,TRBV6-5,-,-,TGTGCCAGCTTCGGGTGGGGTGGAAACACCATATATTTT,CASFGWGGNTIYF
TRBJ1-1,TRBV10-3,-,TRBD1,TGTGCCATCACCGTGACAGGGGAGGTGAACACTGAAGCTTTCTTT,CAITVTGEVNTEAFF
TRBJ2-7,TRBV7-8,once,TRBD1,TGTGCCAGCAGCCTCAGGGACAGGATAGCCTACGAGCAGTACTTC,CASSLRDRIAYEQYF
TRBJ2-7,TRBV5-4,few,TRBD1,TGTGCCTTTAGAACAGGGGGCAGGTACGAGCAGTACTTC,CAFRTGGRYEQYF
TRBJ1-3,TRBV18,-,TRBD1,TGTGCCAGCTCAGCACAGGGGAGTGGAGACACCATATATTTT,CASSAQGSGDTIYF
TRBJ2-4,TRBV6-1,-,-,TGTGCCAGCAGTGAATCCTACGAGGACAGTCCAAAGTACTTC,CASSESYEDSPKYF
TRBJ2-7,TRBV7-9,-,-,TGTGCCAGCAGCTTAACCGGGGGACACTACGAGCAGTACTTC,CASSLTGGHYEQYF
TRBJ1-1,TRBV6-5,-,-,TGTGCCAGCAGTTACTCGGAGGGTCCCACTGAAGCTTTCTTT,CASSYSEGPTEAFF
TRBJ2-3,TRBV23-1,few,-,TGCGCCAGCACGGACACAGATACGCAGTATTTT,CASTDTDTQYF
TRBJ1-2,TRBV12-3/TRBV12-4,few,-,TGTGCCAGCAGTTCGACCTATGGCTACACCTTC,CASSSTYGYTF
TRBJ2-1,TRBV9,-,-,TGTGCCAGCAGCGTAGGGAGGGGGCTCTGGGATGAGCAGTTCTTC,CASSVGRGLWDEQFF
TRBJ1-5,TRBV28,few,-,TGTGCCAGCAGTTTGGGACAATACGGTAATAGCAATCAGCCCCAGCATTTT,CASSLGQYGNSNQPQHF
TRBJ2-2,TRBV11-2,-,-,TGTGCCAGCAGCGCTGCTTTGAGGGAGTACACCGGGGAGCTGTTTTTT,CASSAALREYTGELFF
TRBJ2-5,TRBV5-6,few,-,TGTGCCAGCAGTCCATCTACCACGGGTACGGAGACCCAGTACTTC,CASSPSTTGTETQYF
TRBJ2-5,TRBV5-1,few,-,TGCGCCAGCAGTCGGGACGGAGAGACCCAGTACTTC,CASSRDGETQYF
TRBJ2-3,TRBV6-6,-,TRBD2,TGTGCCGCAGGGAGGGCAGATACGCAGTATTTT,CAAGRADTQYF
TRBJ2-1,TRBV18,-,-,TGTGCCAGCTTAACCGGAGGGGCCGGTAGGAATGAGCAGTTCTTC,CASLTGGAGRNEQFF
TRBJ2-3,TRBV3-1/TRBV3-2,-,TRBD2,TGTGCCAGCAGCCCAGGCAAGCGGGGTCCATTGTCGGATACGCAGTATTTT,CASSPGKRGPLSDTQYF
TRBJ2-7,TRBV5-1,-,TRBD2,TGCGCCAGCAGCTTGGGGACTAGCGGGTACGAGCAGTACTTC,CASSLGTSGYEQYF
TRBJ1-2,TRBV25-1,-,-,TGTGCCAGCAGGGGGGTTATGGGAGGACCTAACTATGGCTACACCTTC,CASRGVMGGPNYGYTF
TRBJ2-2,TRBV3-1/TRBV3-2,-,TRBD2,TGTGCCAGCAGCCTCGGGACTAGCGGGGGGGCCATGACCGGGGAGCTGTTTTTT,CASSLGTSGGAMTGELFF
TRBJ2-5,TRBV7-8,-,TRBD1,TGTGCCAGCAGCCCGACAGGGTACCAAGAGACCCAGTACTTC,CASSPTGYQETQYF
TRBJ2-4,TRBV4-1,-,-,TGCGCCAGCAGCCAAGAACCTTTGGACCGTAACATTCAGTACTTC,CASSQEPLDRNIQYF
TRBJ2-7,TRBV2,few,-,TGTGCCAGCCCGCCGGGACTCCCCTCCTACGAGCAGTACTTC,CASPPGLPSYEQYF
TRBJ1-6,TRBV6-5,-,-,TGTGCCAGCACCCGGGGACTAAAGGATTCACCCCTCCACTTT,CASTRGLKDSPLHF
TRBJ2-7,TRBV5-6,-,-,TGTGCCAGCAGCTTGGGACCGTCCGAATCGTACGAGCAGTACTTC,CASSLGPSESYEQYF
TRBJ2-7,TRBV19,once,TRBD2,TGTGCCAGTAGTACCGCCGGGACTAGCGGGATTTACGAGCAGTACTTC,CASSTAGTSGIYEQYF
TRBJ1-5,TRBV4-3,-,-,TGCGCCAGCAGCCAAGAGGCCAGAAGGGGTGGTCAGCCCCAGCATTTT,CASSQEARRGGQPQHF
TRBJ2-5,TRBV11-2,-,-,TGTGCCAGCAGCTTAGTCGGTCAGCGGCAAGAGACCCAGTACTTC,CASSLVGQRQETQYF
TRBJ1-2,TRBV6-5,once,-,TGTGCCAGTAACCCCGACAGGACTCTTAACTATGGCTACACCTTC,CASNPDRTLNYGYTF
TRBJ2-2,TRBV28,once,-,TGTGCCAGCAGTTTAGAAGCGGGCGGCGTAAACACCGGGGAGCTGTTTTTT,CASSLEAGGVNTGELFF